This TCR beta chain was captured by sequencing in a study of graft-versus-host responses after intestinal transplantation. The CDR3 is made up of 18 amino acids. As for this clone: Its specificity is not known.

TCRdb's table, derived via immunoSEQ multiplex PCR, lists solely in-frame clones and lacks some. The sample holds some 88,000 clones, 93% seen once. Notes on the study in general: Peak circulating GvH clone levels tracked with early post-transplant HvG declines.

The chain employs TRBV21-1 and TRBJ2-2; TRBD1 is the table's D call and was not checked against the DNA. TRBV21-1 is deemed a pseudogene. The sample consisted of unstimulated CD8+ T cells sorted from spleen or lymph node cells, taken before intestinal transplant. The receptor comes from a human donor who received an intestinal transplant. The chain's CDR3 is CASSKGISYRGETGELFF. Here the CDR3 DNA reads TGTGCCAGCAGCAAAGGGATATCTTACAGGGGGGAAACCGGGGAGCTGTTTTTT.